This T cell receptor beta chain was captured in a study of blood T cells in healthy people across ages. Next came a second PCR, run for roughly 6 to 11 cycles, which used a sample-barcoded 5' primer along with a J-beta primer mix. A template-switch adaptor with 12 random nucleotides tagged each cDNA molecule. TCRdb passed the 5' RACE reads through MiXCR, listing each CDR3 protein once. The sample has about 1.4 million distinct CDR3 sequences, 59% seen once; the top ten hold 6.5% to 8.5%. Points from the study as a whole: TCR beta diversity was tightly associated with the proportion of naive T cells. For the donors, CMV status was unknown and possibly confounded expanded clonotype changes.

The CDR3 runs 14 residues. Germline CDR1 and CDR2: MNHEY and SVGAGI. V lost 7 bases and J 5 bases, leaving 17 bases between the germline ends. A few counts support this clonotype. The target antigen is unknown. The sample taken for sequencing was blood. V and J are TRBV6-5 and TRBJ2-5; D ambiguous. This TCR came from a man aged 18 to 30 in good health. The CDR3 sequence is CASTLHLTGETQYF. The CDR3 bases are TGTGCCAGCACCTTACACTTGACCGGCGAGACCCAGTACTTC.